The entry that follows covers one T cell receptor beta chain sequence. The sample comes from a study of esophageal squamous cell carcinoma under preoperative chemotherapy. Time point specified: before preoperative PTX-NDP chemotherapy. TCRdb ran MiXCR on the PCR reads and lists one entry per CDR3 protein. The sample yields over 10,000 distinct CDR3 sequences, roughly half seen once. This CDR3 contains 15 residues. Germline CDR1 is MNHNS and CDR2 is SASEGT. V was pared by 6 bases and J by 5 bases, with 19 bases between. Specimen collection occurred from a patient given preoperative chemotherapy. The V call is TRBV6-1, the J call TRBJ2-5; D remains unclear. The clonotype was recovered from a human donor with esophageal squamous cell carcinoma. The donor label of this sample is uncertain. In DNA form, the CDR3 reads TGTGCCAGCAGCGACACCAATCGACGGGTGGAGACCCAGTACTTC. It is translated as CASSDTNRRVETQYF.